This T cell receptor beta chain was sequenced during a study of blood T cell repertoires in COVID-19 (dated by TCRdb to the early 2020s). Concerning the study at large: Collaborator samples came from the United States, Italy and Spain and covered acute and convalescent phases of COVID-19. The sample metadata nearly always contained a de-identified subject ID, COVID-19 status, age in years and sex. Samples were obtained from the ongoing ImmuneRACE study (first 160 participants) and from 1,254 subjects provided by 6 global collaborators. The repertoires were released in a freely available public database intended as a resource for research on the immune response to SARS-CoV-2. The material from the prospective study consisted of cDNA or gDNA derived from T cells, B-cell-depleted T cells, or PBMCs. Subjects who had been exposed to COVID-19, were actively infected with it, or had recovered from it provided the deeply sampled blood TCRbeta repertoires that made up the dataset. Where HLA class I and class II types were available, the types were taken from metadata supplied by the sample provider, not from assay-based typing. What the authors observed across the whole study: The amount of clinical and demographic metadata varied by source and participant and was provided uncurated.

One collaborating source in Seattle enrolled patients during active infection and followed them longitudinally through the course of disease. Each collaborating institution followed its own protocols to collect whole blood in K2EDTA tubes. Collaborator samples were shipped for TCRbeta analysis as frozen whole blood, isolated PBMCs, or DNA extracted from either sample type. Points on this clone: No cognate antigen has been identified for it. The sample holds no much larger clone one base away, and base qualities are not on file.

The immunoSEQ Assay, a bias-controlled multiplex PCR, was used to amplify TCRbeta CDR3 regions from genomic DNA. As for how the authors treated the data: The number of nucleated cells in each sample was estimated by amplification of reference gene primers within the assay. To quantify the absolute abundance of each unique TCRbeta CDR3 rearrangement, sequence reads were collapsed and filtered. For each sample, productive Simpson clonality was calculated by taking the square root of Simpson's diversity index across productive rearrangements. TCRdb holds this immuneACCESS table with in-frame rearrangements only. Some clones are missing; in checked studies, unresolved V genes explain under half, and the rest has no known cause. That table supplies the V and J calls and clone size; D and trimming were determined from the DNA. Counted in this sample were a few hundred thousand clones; around 88% of them appeared once. The ten largest clones add up to over 10% of the sample.

From the cysteine up to the phenylalanine, the CDR3 has a length of 14 residues. Only the CDR3 DNA is retained, 42 bases long and in frame from the first base. Deletion took 0 bases off V and 3 bases off J, with a span of 9 bases between the germline ends. The germline V gene sets CDR1 to SGDLS and CDR2 to YYNGEE. The sequence came from a woman between 50 and 59 years old with COVID-19, enrolled during active disease. Specimen: peripheral blood. The chain links TRBV9 with TRBJ1-1; no D segment can be confidently identified. CDR3 loop: CASSVADGDTEAFF. The sequenced DNA is TGTGCCAGCAGCGTAGCGGACGGGGACACTGAAGCTTTCTTT.